This T cell receptor beta chain came from a study of OX40 agonist ivuxolimab in advanced cancers. A remark on this clone: Its target is unknown.

Blood got drawn at baseline, again on cycle 4 day 1, and then on cycle 7 day 1. Points from the study as a whole: Researchers did not establish what antigens the expanded peripheral T cells target.

Method: immunoSEQ multiplex PCR; TCRdb's copy keeps in-frame clones and lacks some. The repertoire includes around 26,000 clones, over 75% of them detected once, and around 50% sits in the top ten. CDR1 SGHRS and CDR2 YFSETQ come from the germline V gene. The CDR3 length is 13 residues. Trimming shortened V by 1 base and J by 6 bases, and 11 bases separated the two germline ends. The chain couples TRBV5-1 to TRBJ2-7; maybe TRBD1 (5 bases). This clonotype was obtained from an adult with an advanced solid tumor such as melanoma, head and neck, liver or kidney cancer. The sequences come from CD4+ or CD8+ T cells sorted from blood, collected in a trial of the OX40 agonist ivuxolimab. CDR3 in DNA: TGCGCCAGCAGCTTGCTGGGGCTAGGCGAGCAGTACTTC. Protein product: CASSLLGLGEQYF.